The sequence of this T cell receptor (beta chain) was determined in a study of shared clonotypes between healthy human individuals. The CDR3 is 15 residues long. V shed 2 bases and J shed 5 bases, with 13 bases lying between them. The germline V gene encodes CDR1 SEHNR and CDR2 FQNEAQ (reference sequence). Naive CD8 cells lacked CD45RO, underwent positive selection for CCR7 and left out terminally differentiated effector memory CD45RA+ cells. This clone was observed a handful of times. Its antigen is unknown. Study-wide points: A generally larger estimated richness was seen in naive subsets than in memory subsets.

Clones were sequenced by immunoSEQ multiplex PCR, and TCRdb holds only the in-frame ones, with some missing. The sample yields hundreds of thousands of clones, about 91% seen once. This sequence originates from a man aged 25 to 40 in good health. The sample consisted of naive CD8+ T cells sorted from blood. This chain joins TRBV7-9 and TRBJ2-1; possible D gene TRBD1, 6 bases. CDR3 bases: TGTGCCAGCAGCTTAAGACAGGCAGATAACAATGAGCAGTTCTTC. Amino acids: CASSLRQADNNEQFF.